This TCR beta chain was captured by sequencing in a study of shared clonotypes between healthy human individuals. General study results and limits: Non-shared clonotypes displayed generation probabilities falling below those of clonotypes present in all four donors.

V was clipped by 5 bases and J by 4 bases, with 24 bases between them. CDR3 length equals 18 residues. The germline CDR1 and CDR2 sequences are SEHNR and FQNEAQ (reference sequence). On this clone: Its antigen is undetermined.

The method was immunoSEQ multiplex PCR; TCRdb's version includes in-frame clones alone and lacks a portion of them. There are a few million clones in the sample; 90% to 95% occur only once, and 0.39% lies in the top ten. Input material: naive CD4+ T cells from PBMCs. The subset here: CD45RA+ positively selected. This clonotype was obtained from a man in his late teens or twenties in good health. Some clones in this sample may be carry-over from other donors' samples. The V gene is TRBV7-9, the J gene TRBJ2-1; D is possibly TRBD1 (5 bases). CDR3 nucleotides: TGTGCCAGCAGCCCCTGGACCGAAAAATGGACAAAATACAATGAGCAGTTCTTC. This translates into CASSPWTEKWTKYNEQFF.